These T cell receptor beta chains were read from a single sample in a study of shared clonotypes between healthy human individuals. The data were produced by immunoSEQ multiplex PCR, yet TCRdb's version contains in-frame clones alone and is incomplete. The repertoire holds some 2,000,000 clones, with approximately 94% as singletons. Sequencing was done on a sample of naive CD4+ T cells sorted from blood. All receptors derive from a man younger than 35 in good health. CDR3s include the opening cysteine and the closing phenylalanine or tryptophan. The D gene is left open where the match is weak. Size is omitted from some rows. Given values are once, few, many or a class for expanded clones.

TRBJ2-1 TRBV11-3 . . CASSLSTGTLSSYNEQFF TGTGCCAGCAGCTTAAGTACCGGGACTCTAAGCTCCTACAATGAGCAGTTCTTC
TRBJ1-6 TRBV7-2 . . CASSRRDRASNSPLHF TGTGCCAGCAGCCGGCGGGACCGAGCTTCTAATTCACCCCTCCACTTT
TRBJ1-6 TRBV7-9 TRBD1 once CASSLGTGSYNSPLHF TGTGCCAGCAGCTTAGGGACAGGCTCCTATAATTCACCCCTCCACTTT
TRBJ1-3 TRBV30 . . CAWSVRHTIYF TGTGCCTGGAGTGTACGACACACCATATATTTT
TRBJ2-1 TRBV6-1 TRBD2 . CASSATSGGNEQFF TGTGCCAGCAGTGCGACTAGCGGGGGAAATGAGCAGTTCTTC
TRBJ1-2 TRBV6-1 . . CASTLSGGYYGYTF TGTGCCAGCACCCTAAGCGGAGGCTACTATGGCTACACCTTC
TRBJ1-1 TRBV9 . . CASSAGNTEAFF TGTGCCAGCAGCGCCGGGAACACTGAAGCTTTCTTT
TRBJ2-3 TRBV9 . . CASSVGTTLDTQYF TGTGCCAGCAGCGTAGGGACTACTTTAGATACGCAGTATTTT
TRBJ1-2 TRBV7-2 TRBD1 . CASSYAHGTVGGYTF TGTGCCAGCAGCTACGCACATGGGACAGTCGGTGGCTACACCTTC
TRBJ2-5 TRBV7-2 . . CASPSGHQIQETQYF TGTGCCAGTCCATCGGGACACCAAATCCAAGAGACCCAGTACTTC
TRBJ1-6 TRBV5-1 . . CASSPWGEGRNSPLHF TGCGCCAGCAGCCCCTGGGGTGAGGGAAGGAATTCACCCCTCCACTTT
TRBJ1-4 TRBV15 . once CATSRWGAANEKLFF TGTGCCACCAGCCGTTGGGGGGCAGCTAATGAAAAACTGTTTTTT
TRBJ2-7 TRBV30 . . CASGESYEQYF TGTGCCTCGGGAGAATCCTACGAGCAGTACTTC
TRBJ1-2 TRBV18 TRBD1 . CASSPRDRVNYGYTF TGTGCCAGCTCACCACGCGACAGGGTGAACTATGGCTACACCTTC
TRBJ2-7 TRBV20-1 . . CSARDLYEQYF TGCAGTGCTAGGGATCTCTACGAGCAGTACTTC
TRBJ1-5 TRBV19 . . CASSISWGQPQHF TGTGCCAGTAGTATTTCATGGGGCCAGCCCCAGCATTTT
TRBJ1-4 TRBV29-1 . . CSVAGVGEKLFF TGCAGCGTTGCAGGGGTTGGCGAAAAACTGTTTTTT
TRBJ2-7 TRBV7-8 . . CASSLKGYEQYF TGTGCCAGCAGCTTAAAGGGTTACGAGCAGTACTTC